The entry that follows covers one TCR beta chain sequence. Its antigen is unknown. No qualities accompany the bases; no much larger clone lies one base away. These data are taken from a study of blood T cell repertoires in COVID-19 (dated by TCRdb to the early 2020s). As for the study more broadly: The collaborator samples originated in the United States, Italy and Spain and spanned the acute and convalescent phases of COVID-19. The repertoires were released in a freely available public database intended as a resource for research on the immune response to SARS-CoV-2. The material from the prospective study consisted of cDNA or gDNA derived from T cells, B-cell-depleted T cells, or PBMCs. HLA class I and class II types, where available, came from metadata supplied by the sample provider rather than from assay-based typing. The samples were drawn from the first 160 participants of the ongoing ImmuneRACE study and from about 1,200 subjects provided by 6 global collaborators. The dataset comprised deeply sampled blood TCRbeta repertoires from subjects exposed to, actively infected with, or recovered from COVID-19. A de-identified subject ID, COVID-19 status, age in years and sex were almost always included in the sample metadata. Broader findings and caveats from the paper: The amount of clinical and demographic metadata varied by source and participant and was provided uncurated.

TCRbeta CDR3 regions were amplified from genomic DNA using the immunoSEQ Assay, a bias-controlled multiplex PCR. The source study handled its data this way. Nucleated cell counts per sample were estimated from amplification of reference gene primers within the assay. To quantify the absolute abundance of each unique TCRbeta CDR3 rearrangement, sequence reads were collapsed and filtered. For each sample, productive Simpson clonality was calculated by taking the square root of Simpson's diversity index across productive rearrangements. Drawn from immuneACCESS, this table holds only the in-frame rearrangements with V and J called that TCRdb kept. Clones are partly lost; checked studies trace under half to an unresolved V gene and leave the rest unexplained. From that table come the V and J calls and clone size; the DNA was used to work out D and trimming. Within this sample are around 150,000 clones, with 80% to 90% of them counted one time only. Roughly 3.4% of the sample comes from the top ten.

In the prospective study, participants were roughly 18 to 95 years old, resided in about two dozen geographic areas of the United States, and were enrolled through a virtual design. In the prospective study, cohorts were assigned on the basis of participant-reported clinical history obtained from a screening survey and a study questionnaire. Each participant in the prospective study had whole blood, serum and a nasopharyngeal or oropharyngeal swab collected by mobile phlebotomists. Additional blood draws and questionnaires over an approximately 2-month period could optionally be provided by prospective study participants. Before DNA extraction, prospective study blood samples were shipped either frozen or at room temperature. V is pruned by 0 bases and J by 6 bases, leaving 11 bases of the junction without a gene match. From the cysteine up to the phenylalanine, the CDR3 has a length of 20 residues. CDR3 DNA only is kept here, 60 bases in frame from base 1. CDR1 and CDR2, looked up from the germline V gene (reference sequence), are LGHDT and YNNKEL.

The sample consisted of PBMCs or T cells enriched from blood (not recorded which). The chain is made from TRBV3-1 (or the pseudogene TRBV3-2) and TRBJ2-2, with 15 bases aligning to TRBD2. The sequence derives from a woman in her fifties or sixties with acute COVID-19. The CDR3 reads CASSQDSLGLAGGMAGELFF. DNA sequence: TGTGCCAGCAGCCAAGATAGTTTGGGACTAGCGGGAGGTATGGCCGGGGAGCTGTTTTTT.